The 21 T cell receptor beta chains listed next were all sequenced from one sample in a study of OX40 agonist ivuxolimab in advanced cancers. Clones were read by immunoSEQ multiplex PCR, and TCRdb kept only the in-frame ones, dropping some. The top ten clones hold around 0.35% of a sample with tens of thousands of clones, less than 95% of them seen once. Sequences were derived from CD4+ or CD8+ T cells sorted from blood, sampled in a trial of the OX40 agonist ivuxolimab. The receptors were sampled from an adult with an advanced solid tumor such as melanoma, head and neck, liver or kidney cancer.

The rearrangement uses TRBV7-2 and TRBJ2-1, with TRBD2 identical over 10 bases. Germline assignment: CDR1 SGHTA and CDR2 FQGNSA. The CDR3 has 16 amino acids. Trimming removed 6 bases from V and 8 bases from J; junction bases left unmatched: 13. The CDR3, as DNA: TGTGCCAGCAGTAGCTACCAGACTAGCGGGTGGGATGAGCAGTTCTTC. This encodes CASSSYQTSGWDEQFF.

The chain links TRBV15 to TRBJ1-4, with a tentative D call TRBD1 (6 bases). CDR1 and CDR2 from the germline V gene are LNHNV and YYDKDF (reference sequence). The CDR3 extends over 18 amino acids. V shed 1 base and J shed 0 bases, with 15 bases lying between them. CDR3 sequence: CATSRVLGRGPTNEKLFF. CDR3 coding DNA: TGTGCCACCAGCAGAGTCCTAGGTCGGGGGCCAACTAATGAAAAACTGTTTTTT.

The chain uses TRBV4-1 and TRBJ1-2; D may be TRBD1 (5 bases). Trimming shortened V by 0 bases and J by 2 bases, and 13 bases separated the two germline ends. This CDR3 region has 16 residues. Looked up from germline, CDR1 is MGHRA and CDR2 is YSYEKL. DNA of the CDR3: TGCGCCAGCAGCCAAGACTCCTTCGGGGCAAACTATGGCTACACCTTC. This encodes CASSQDSFGANYGYTF.

The rearrangement links TRBV6-1 to TRBJ1-5; D unclear. The CDR3 length is 14 residues. CDR1 is MNHNS, CDR2 SASEGT, per germline. V was clipped by 0 bases and J by 6 bases, with 9 bases between them. This CDR3 reads CASSEAPAGQPQHF. The CDR3 nucleotides read TGTGCCAGCAGTGAAGCCCCGGCAGGTCAGCCCCAGCATTTT.

The rearrangement joins TRBV7-9 to TRBJ1-1; tentative D call: TRBD1 (6 bases). Germline CDR1 reads SEHNR; CDR2 reads FQNEAQ (reference sequence). V shed 6 bases and J shed 1 base, with 21 bases lying between them. There are 17 residues in the CDR3. The DNA of the CDR3 is TGTGCCAGCAGTCATAGGGCTCCAGGGGCCAAGAACACTGAAGCTTTCTTT. This sequence encodes CASSHRAPGAKNTEAFF.

This clone was seen more than once but under ten times. The CDR3 protein is CASSLGGQGQETQYF. The CDR3 DNA follows: TGCGCCAGCAGCTTGGGGGGACAGGGCCAAGAGACCCAGTACTTC. The V gene is TRBV5-1, the J gene TRBJ2-5; 9 nucleotides align to TRBD1. Germline lookup yields CDR1 SGHRS and CDR2 YFSETQ. Trimming removed 0 bases from V and 1 base from J; junction bases left unmatched: 1. The CDR3 covers 15 residues.

For this clone: Different DNA sequences within this sample yield the same CDR3. The chain combines TRBV7-9 with TRBJ2-3, with TRBD1 matching 8 bases. The length of the CDR3 is 14 residues. V lost 4 bases, J lost 3 bases, and 3 bases stayed unmatched. Germline CDR1 and CDR2: SEHNR and FQNEAQ (reference sequence). Here the CDR3 reads CASSSGQGTDTQYF. In DNA, the CDR3 is TGTGCCAGCAGCTCAGGACAGGGAACAGATACGCAGTATTTT.

This chain connects TRBV28 to TRBJ1-3; D is ambiguous. There are 16 residues in the CDR3. CDR1 and CDR2 from the germline V gene are MDHEN and SYDVKM. The ends were cut back, 6 bases at V and 0 bases at J, with 15 bases in the middle. DNA for the CDR3: TGTGCCAGCAGCCCTGTGGGGTACTACTCTGGAAACACCATATATTTT. Amino acids: CASSPVGYYSGNTIYF. Together with reference TRBV28 and TRBJ1-3, the CDR3 gives the full variable domain: DVKVTQSSRYLVKRTGEKVFLECVQDMDHENMFWYRQDPGLGLRLIYFSYDVKMKEKGDIPEGYSVSREKKERFSLILESASTNQTSMYLCASSPVGYYSGNTIYFGEGSWLTVV.

The rearrangement joins TRBV6-5 to TRBJ1-1; D gene ambiguous. The CDR3 totals 10 residues. Germline V gives CDR1 MNHEY, CDR2 SVGAGI. The ends were cut back, 8 bases at V and 7 bases at J, with 8 bases in the middle. The CDR3 region has the DNA TGTGCCAGCCTGTCGGGTGAAGCTTTCTTT. It translates to CASLSGEAFF.

This chain connects TRBV19 to TRBJ2-1; D gene uncertain. V was pared by 11 bases and J by 7 bases, with 18 bases between. This CDR3 contains 13 residues. Germline V gives CDR1 LNHDA, CDR2 SQIVND (reference sequence). The DNA for the CDR3 is TGTGCCGCTACGGGCCGCCTACGGAATGAGCAGTTCTTC. It codes for CAATGRLRNEQFF. Combining the CDR3 with reference TRBV19 and TRBJ2-1 gives the whole variable domain DGGITQSPKYLFRKEGQNVTLSCEQNLNHDAMYWYRQDPGQGLRLIYYSQIVNDFQKGDIAEGYSVSREKKESFPLTVTSAQKNPTAFYLCAATGRLRNEQFFGPGTRLTVL.

V usage is TRBV6-5 and J usage is TRBJ1-2; perhaps TRBD1 as D (5 bases). CDR1 MNHEY and CDR2 SVGAGI come from the germline V gene. The ends were cut back, 0 bases at V and 4 bases at J, with 9 bases in the middle. This CDR3 region has 14 residues. CDR3 region: CASSYSRGGYGYTF. In nucleotides, the CDR3 is TGTGCCAGCAGTTACTCGAGGGGTGGCTATGGCTACACCTTC.

The chain is built from TRBV6-1 and TRBJ1-5; 9 positions agree with TRBD1. Germline trimming cut 6 bases from V and 4 bases from J; bases unmatched to any gene: 4. The germline CDR1 and CDR2 sequences are MNHNS and SASEGT. There are 14 residues in the CDR3. The CDR3 DNA reads TGTGCCAGCAGCCCCGGGACAGGGAATCAGCCCCAGCATTTT. Translation: CASSPGTGNQPQHF.

This clone is a singleton in its sample. The chain employs TRBV6-5 and TRBJ1-1, with D possibly TRBD1 on 5 matching bases. The CDR3 totals 14 residues. Trimming took 5 bases from V and 1 from J, leaving 11 bases between them. CDR1 is MNHEY, CDR2 SVGAGI, per germline. This CDR3 reads CASSPGPRNTEAFF. The CDR3 nucleotides are TGTGCCAGCAGTCCGGGACCGAGGAACACTGAAGCTTTCTTT.

CDR3 DNA: TGTGCCAGCCTAGCGGGGGGGTCGGGCACCGGGGAGCTGTTTTTT. As protein: CASLAGGSGTGELFF. The chain uses TRBV28 and TRBJ2-2, with TRBD2 matching 12 bases. V was clipped by 8 bases and J by 4 bases; unmatched bases: 5. This CDR3 contains 15 residues. Germline assignment: CDR1 MDHEN and CDR2 SYDVKM.

This clone was seen a few times. The gene calls are TRBV19 and TRBJ1-1; weak D call: TRBD1 (6 bases). This CDR3 has 13 residues. V gave up 8 bases and J gave up 10 bases, with 20 bases separating them. The germline V gene has CDR1 LNHDA and CDR2 SQIVND (reference sequence). The CDR3 loop is CASVDRPTTGAFF. CDR3 nucleotides: TGTGCCAGTGTTGACAGGCCCACTACGGGAGCTTTCTTT.

This rearrangement joins TRBV6-6 to TRBJ2-1; D assignment may be TRBD1 or TRBD2 (6 bases each). Trimming stripped 2 bases from V and 2 bases from J, with 10 bases between. Germline V gene sequence: CDR1 MNHNY, CDR2 SVGAGI (reference sequence). This CDR3 spans 15 amino acids. CDR3 DNA: TGTGCCAGCAGTTACCGGGGGCCTACCTACAATGAGCAGTTCTTC. Translation: CASSYRGPTYNEQFF.

The V gene is TRBV2, the J gene TRBJ1-6, with a tentative D call TRBD1 (5 bases). Germline lookup yields CDR1 SNHLY and CDR2 FYNNEI. Trimming took 6 bases from V and 10 from J, leaving 13 bases between them. The CDR3 is 13 residues long. CDR3 coding DNA: TGTGCCAGCAGCCAGGGAGTCGACTCACCCCTCCACTTT. Translated, it gives CASSQGVDSPLHF.

DNA of the CDR3: TGTGCCAGCAGCTTGACCCCCAGCGGGCGTAGCACAGATACGCAGTATTTT. It codes for CASSLTPSGRSTDTQYF. The rearrangement uses TRBV5-6 and TRBJ2-3, with a possible D match to TRBD2 (6 bases). Trimming removed 1 base at V and 0 bases at J, with 15 bases between. The CDR3 runs 17 residues. Germline CDR1 SGHDT, CDR2 YYEEEE.

The chain carries TRBV6-1 and TRBJ2-5; 8 nucleotides line up with TRBD1. The germline gives CDR1 MNHNS, CDR2 SASEGT. V lost 8 bases, J lost 4 bases, and 9 bases stayed unmatched. The length of the CDR3 is 14 residues. In nucleotides, the CDR3 is TGTGCCAGCGGCTTACAGGGGGGACGAGAGACCCAGTACTTC. Its translation: CASGLQGGRETQYF.

The chain links TRBV5-4 to TRBJ2-4; no definite D call. Germline values: CDR1 SGHNT, CDR2 YYREEE (reference sequence). V lost 4 bases, J lost 6 bases, and 17 bases lay in between. CDR3 length equals 15 residues. The CDR3 loop is CASSQEWDWGNIQYF. The CDR3 bases are TGTGCCAGCAGCCAAGAATGGGATTGGGGAAACATTCAGTACTTC.

The rearrangement uses TRBV7-2 and TRBJ1-2; TRBD1 might be the D (6 bases). The V gene's germline CDR1 is SGHTA and CDR2 FQGNSA. CDR3 size: 13 residues. Trimming took off 1 base at V and 5 bases at J, with 8 bases between the two ends. The CDR3 nucleotides read TGTGCCAGCAGCTTAGGAGGGGGGTATGGCTACACCTTC. As protein: CASSLGGGYGYTF.